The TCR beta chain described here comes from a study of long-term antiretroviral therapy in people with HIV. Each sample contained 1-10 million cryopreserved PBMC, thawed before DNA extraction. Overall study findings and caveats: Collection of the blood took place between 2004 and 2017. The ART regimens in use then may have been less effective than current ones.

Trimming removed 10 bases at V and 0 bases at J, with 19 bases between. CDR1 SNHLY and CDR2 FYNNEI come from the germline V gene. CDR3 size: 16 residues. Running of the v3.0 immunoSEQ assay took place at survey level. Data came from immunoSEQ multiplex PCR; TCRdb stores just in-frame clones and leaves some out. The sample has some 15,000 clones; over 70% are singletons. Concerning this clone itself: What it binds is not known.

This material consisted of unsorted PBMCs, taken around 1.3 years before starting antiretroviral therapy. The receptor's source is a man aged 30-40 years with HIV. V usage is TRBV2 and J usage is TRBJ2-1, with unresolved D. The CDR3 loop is CATPVLGQYSYNEQFF. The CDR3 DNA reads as TGTGCCACGCCGGTTTTAGGTCAGTACTCCTACAATGAGCAGTTCTTC.